A selection of T cell receptor beta chains follows, all from one sample in a study of cytomegalovirus exposure and HLA in healthy donors. Sequenced by immunoSEQ multiplex PCR; TCRdb stores in-frame clones only, minus some. This sample has 70,000 or so clones, with 94% found just once. Material: PBMCs. The receptors stem from a man aged 18 to 30 in good health and CMV-seropositive. Both conserved end residues are part of each CDR3. Fields, in order: D gene, J gene, V gene, clone size, CDR3 DNA, CDR3 protein. A D gene is named only where the DNA matches it firmly. The size of a clone is reported for some rows only, either as once, few or many, or as a class for expanded clones.

TRBD1 | TRBJ2-7 | TRBV10-3 | - | TGTGCCATCAGTGAGTCCAGGACAGGGTATTATAGGGAGCAGTACTTC | CAISESRTGYYREQYF
- | TRBJ1-1 | TRBV25-1 | - | TGTGCCAGCAGTGAATCGCGGGGGCGGAACACTGAAGCTTTCTTT | CASSESRGRNTEAFF
TRBD1 | TRBJ1-2 | TRBV6-5 | - | TGTGCCAGCAGTTCGAAGACAGGGACCTATGGCTACACCTTC | CASSSKTGTYGYTF
- | TRBJ1-2 | TRBV5-1 | - | TGCGCCAGCAAAGAGGGCGGCAGTAACTATGGCTACACCTTC | CASKEGGSNYGYTF
TRBD2 | TRBJ2-7 | TRBV7-6 | - | TGTGCCAGCAGCCTCCGGGGGGGGGCCCTCGGCGAGCAGTACTTC | CASSLRGGALGEQYF
TRBD2 | TRBJ2-7 | TRBV19 | - | TGTGCCAGTAGTCCAGGACTAGCGGGAACCTACGAGCAGTACTTC | CASSPGLAGTYEQYF
- | TRBJ2-7 | TRBV4-1 | - | TGCGCCAGCAGCCAAGTTAGGGACACTACCTACGAGCAGTACTTC | CASSQVRDTTYEQYF
TRBD1 | TRBJ2-7 | TRBV7-9 | - | TGTGCCAGCAGCCGGACAGGGGGCGACTCCTACGAGCAGTACTTC | CASSRTGGDSYEQYF
- | TRBJ2-7 | TRBV18 | - | TGTGCCAGCTCCCTCTTCCAGGACAGCTACGAGCAGTACTTC | CASSLFQDSYEQYF
TRBD1 | TRBJ2-1 | TRBV11-3 | - | TGTGCCAGCAGCCACGGACAGGGGGCCTACAATGAGCAGTTCTTC | CASSHGQGAYNEQFF
TRBD1 | TRBJ1-2 | TRBV4-1 | once | TGCGCCAGCAGCCAAGCCGCCGGGACAGGGCTCAATGGCTACACCTTC | CASSQAAGTGLNGYTF
TRBD1 | TRBJ2-1 | TRBV5-4 | - | TGTGCCAGCAGCTCGGGGACAGGGGTCTACAATGAGCAGTTCTTC | CASSSGTGVYNEQFF